This T cell receptor beta chain was profiled in a study of shared clonotypes between healthy human individuals. Libraries were prepared by immunoSEQ multiplex PCR; TCRdb keeps only in-frame clonotypes and omits some of them. The profile shows some 2,000,000 clones, over 85% of them singletons. Between the trimmed V and J ends, which lost 8 bases and 2 bases, there was a span of 16 bases. Germline lookup yields CDR1 SGHVS and CDR2 FQNEAQ. The CDR3 has 14 residues. Naive CD8 cells lacked CD45RO, underwent positive selection for CCR7 and left out terminally differentiated effector memory CD45RA+ cells. This sequence originates from a man aged 18-30 years in good health. This chain joins TRBV7-8 and TRBJ2-7; D ambiguous. Sequencing was performed on naive CD8+ T cells sorted from blood. The CDR3 region has the DNA TGTGCCAGCGGGCTAGGCGGTGACCCCTACGAGCAGTACTTC. This codes for CASGLGGDPYEQYF.